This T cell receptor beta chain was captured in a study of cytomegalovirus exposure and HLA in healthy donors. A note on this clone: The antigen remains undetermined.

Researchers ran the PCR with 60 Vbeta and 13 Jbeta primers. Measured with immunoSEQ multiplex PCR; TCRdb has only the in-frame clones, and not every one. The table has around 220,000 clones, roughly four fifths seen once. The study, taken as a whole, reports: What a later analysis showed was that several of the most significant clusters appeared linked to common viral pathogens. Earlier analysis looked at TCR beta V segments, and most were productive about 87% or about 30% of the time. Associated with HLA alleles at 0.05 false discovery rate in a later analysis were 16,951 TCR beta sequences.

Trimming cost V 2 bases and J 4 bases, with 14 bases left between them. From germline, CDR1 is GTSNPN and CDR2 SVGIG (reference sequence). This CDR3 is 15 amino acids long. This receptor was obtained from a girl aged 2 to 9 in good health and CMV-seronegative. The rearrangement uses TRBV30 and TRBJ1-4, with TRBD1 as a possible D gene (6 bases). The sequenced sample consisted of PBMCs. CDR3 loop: CAWSSAGALNEKLFF. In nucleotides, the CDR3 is TGTGCCTGGAGTTCCGCAGGGGCCCTTAATGAAAAACTGTTTTTT.